Below, 15 T cell receptor beta chains from the same sample are listed, as sequenced in a study of blood T cell repertoires in COVID-19. Here immunoSEQ multiplex PCR was the method, and the copy in TCRdb shows in-frame clones only, minus some. The table includes around 20,000 clones, 90% detected once. The sample taken for sequencing was peripheral blood. These receptors were obtained from a man aged 65 to 79 with acute or convalescent COVID-19.

The chain is built from TRBV5-1 and TRBJ1-6; D is unresolved. The germline V gene encodes CDR1 SGHRS and CDR2 YFSETQ. V was pared by 0 bases and J by 9 bases, with 10 bases between. The CDR3 is made up of 14 amino acids. CDR3 region: CASSLGAVGSPLHF. CDR3 DNA: TGCGCCAGCAGCTTGGGGGCCGTGGGTTCACCCCTCCACTTT. Combining the CDR3 with reference TRBV5-1 and TRBJ1-6 gives the whole variable domain KAGVTQTPRYLIKTRGQQVTLSCSPISGHRSVSWYQQTPGQGLQFLFEYFSETQRNKGNFPGRFSGRQFSNSRSEMNVSTLELGDSALYLCASSLGAVGSPLHFGNGTRLTVT.

This clone was detected a few times. Here the CDR3 reads CASSIVQRGGPSSYNEQFF. The CDR3 DNA sequence: TGTGCCAGTAGTATAGTTCAGCGGGGGGGACCGAGCTCCTACAATGAGCAGTTCTTC. The rearrangement links TRBV19 to TRBJ2-1, with 10 nucleotides matching TRBD2. The CDR3 is 19 residues long. The germline CDR1 and CDR2 sequences are LNHDA and SQIVND (reference sequence). V lost 1 base and J lost 0; bases outside the gene matches: 9. The complete variable domain, with remaining parts taken from reference TRBV19 and TRBJ2-1, reads DGGITQSPKYLFRKEGQNVTLSCEQNLNHDAMYWYRQDPGQGLRLIYYSQIVNDFQKGDIAEGYSVSREKKESFPLTVTSAQKNPTAFYLCASSIVQRGGPSSYNEQFFGPGTRLTVL.

The rearrangement uses TRBV3-1 (or the pseudogene TRBV3-2) and TRBJ2-3, with 7 nucleotides matching TRBD1. J lost 4 bases, V lost 1 base, and 5 bases had no gene match. Looked up from germline, CDR1 is LGHDT and CDR2 is YNNKEL (reference sequence). CDR3 size: 15 residues. The CDR3 bases are TGTGCCAGCAGCCAAGGAGGGGGCTGGGCAGATACGCAGTATTTT. Residues: CASSQGGGWADTQYF.

This chain joins TRBV11-1 and TRBJ2-7, with 11 bases aligning to TRBD1. This CDR3 spans 14 amino acids. Per the germline V gene, CDR1 is SGHAT and CDR2 is FQDESV (reference sequence). Unmatched junction bases numbered 7, after V lost 8 bases and J lost 4 bases. The CDR3 sequence: CASAEGQGVYEQYF. DNA for the CDR3: TGTGCCAGCGCTGAGGGACAGGGGGTTTACGAGCAGTACTTC.

In its sample, this clone was seen once. The chain carries TRBV7-2 and TRBJ2-1; no reliable D call. Germline V CDR1 and CDR2: SGHTA, FQGNSA. This CDR3 is built from 14 residues. The V gene lost 5 bases and the J gene lost 3 bases, with 11 bases spanning the gap. The CDR3: CASSPGLGYNEQFF. The CDR3, as DNA: TGTGCCAGCAGCCCAGGATTGGGCTACAATGAGCAGTTCTTC.

The chain couples TRBV6-5 to TRBJ2-2; TRBD1 matches at 9 bases. J was trimmed by 5 bases and V by 6 bases; bases with no gene match: 4. The CDR3 is 14 residues long. Per the germline V gene, CDR1 is MNHEY and CDR2 is SVGAGI. The DNA for the CDR3 is TGTGCCAGCAGACGGGACAGGGATACCGGGGAGCTGTTTTTT. Translated: CASRRDRDTGELFF.

The CDR3 DNA sequence: TGTGCCAGTTCGCCGGCGGGGGGACTTGGCTATGGCTACACCTTC. Its translation is CASSPAGGLGYGYTF. V gene TRBV27 combines with J gene TRBJ1-2; a weak D match, TRBD1 (5 bases). CDR3 length: 15 amino acids. V gave up 9 bases and J gave up 4 bases, with 21 bases separating them. Germline CDR1 MNHEY, CDR2 SMNVEV (reference sequence).

The chain uses TRBV6-5 and TRBJ1-6, with 7 bases identical to TRBD1. Germline loops: CDR1 MNHEY, CDR2 SVGAGI. CDR3 length equals 15 residues. V shed 8 bases and J 7 bases; nucleotides not matched to a gene: 11. The chain's CDR3 is CASRISGTANSPLHF. As DNA, the CDR3 is TGTGCCAGCCGGATTTCCGGGACAGCCAATTCACCCCTCCACTTT.

This clone was recorded once. The chain joins TRBV5-6 to TRBJ2-3, with unresolved D. Germline V gene data show CDR1 as SGHDT and CDR2 as YYEEEE. V lost 3 bases and J lost 5, with 4 bases in between. This CDR3 spans 11 amino acids. In DNA, the CDR3 is TGTGCCAGCAGCTGGAGAGATACGCAGTATTTT. Its protein product is CASSWRDTQYF.

The chain carries TRBV9 and TRBJ2-1; possible D gene TRBD2, 6 bases. This CDR3 region has 14 residues. The germline V and J ends were trimmed by 0 bases and 8 bases, with 12 bases remaining between them. Germline CDR1 is SGDLS and CDR2 is YYNGEE. The CDR3 region is CASSVATGVYEQFF. CDR3 sequence (DNA): TGTGCCAGCAGCGTAGCTACGGGGGTTTATGAGCAGTTCTTC.

V gene TRBV4-1 combines with J gene TRBJ2-7, with D tentatively TRBD2 (6 bases). The CDR3 runs to 16 residues. V lost 3 bases and J 2 bases, leaving 17 bases between the germline ends. Germline V gene lookup returns CDR1 MGHRA and CDR2 YSYEKL. This chain's CDR3 is CASSQGLRDPAYEQYF. The CDR3 DNA reads as TGCGCCAGCAGCCAGGGGCTGCGGGACCCCGCCTACGAGCAGTACTTC.

The chain is built from TRBV6-5 and TRBJ2-3; D is possibly TRBD2 (6 bases). The germline V gene encodes CDR1 MNHEY and CDR2 SVGAGI. V lost 8 bases and J 9 bases, leaving 21 bases between the germline ends. The CDR3 runs 14 residues. The DNA of the CDR3 is TGTGCCAGCTCGCCGCTTTGGGACTCCGCGACGCAGTATTTT. Protein product: CASSPLWDSATQYF.

This chain links TRBV28 with TRBJ1-5, with TRBD1 matching over 7 bases. Unmatched junction bases numbered 18, after V lost 6 bases and J lost 10 bases. The CDR3 sequence is 16 residues long. The germline gives CDR1 MDHEN, CDR2 SYDVKM. The DNA of the CDR3 is TGTGCCAGCAGACCGCGGGACAGCCAGAGGGGGGAACCCCAGCATTTT. It codes for CASRPRDSQRGEPQHF.

This chain joins TRBV19 and TRBJ2-7; the D gene is possibly TRBD1 (6 bases). The CDR3 totals 13 residues. Germline-derived CDR1 and CDR2 are LNHDA and SQIVND (reference sequence). Trimming took off 3 bases at V and 7 bases at J, with 13 bases between the two ends. CDR3 sequence (DNA): TGTGCCAGTAGTATCGCACAGGGCGGGGAGCAGTACTTC. Encoded protein: CASSIAQGGEQYF.

The chain is built from TRBV19 and TRBJ2-3; perhaps TRBD1 as D (6 bases). Trimming left V 8 bases short and J 1 base short, with 13 bases between. CDR1 is LNHDA and CDR2 is SQIVND in the germline V gene (reference sequence). The CDR3 extends over 14 amino acids. Here the CDR3 reads CASQQGYRTDTQYF. DNA for the CDR3: TGTGCCAGTCAACAGGGATACCGCACAGATACGCAGTATTTT.